A selection of T cell receptor beta chains follows, all from one sample in a study of blood T cell repertoires in COVID-19. The protocol was immunoSEQ multiplex PCR, while the TCRdb copy is restricted to in-frame clones and leaves out a portion. The sample shows about 200,000 clones, around 75% of them seen only once. The sequencing sample was made of peripheral blood. These receptors all stem from a woman aged 40 to 49 with COVID-19, enrolled during active disease. Both conserved end residues are part of each CDR3. D genes are given only for firm matches. Clone size is shown for a subset of rows, as once, few, many or a class of expanded clone.

CDR3aa | CDR3nt | j_gene | v_gene | abundance | d_gene
CASSASGTDTQYF | TGTGCCAGTAGTGCTAGCGGGACGGATACGCAGTATTTT | TRBJ2-3 | TRBV19 | . | TRBD2
CASSLARQGADEQYF | TGCGCCAGCAGCTTGGCCAGGCAGGGGGCCGACGAGCAGTACTTC | TRBJ2-7 | TRBV5-1 | . | TRBD1
CASSLPTGANTGELFF | TGTGCCAGCAGCCTCCCGACAGGGGCGAACACCGGGGAGCTGTTTTTT | TRBJ2-2 | TRBV3-1/TRBV3-2 | . | TRBD1
CSVDGTGGDYEQYF | TGCAGCGTTGATGGGACAGGGGGGGACTACGAGCAGTACTTC | TRBJ2-7 | TRBV29-1 | . | TRBD1
CASSYRGVNTEAFF | TGTGCCAGCAGTTACAGGGGCGTGAACACTGAAGCTTTCTTT | TRBJ1-1 | TRBV6-5 | . | .
CASSPGDQFWGPDTQYF | TGTGCCAGCAGCCCGGGGGACCAATTTTGGGGACCAGATACGCAGTATTTT | TRBJ2-3 | TRBV7-2 | . | .
CASSESVVYTDTQYF | TGCGCCAGCAGTGAGTCGGTGGTCTACACAGATACGCAGTATTTT | TRBJ2-3 | TRBV10-2 | . | .
CASGLAGRTNEQFF | TGTGCCAGCGGACTAGCGGGCAGGACCAATGAGCAGTTCTTC | TRBJ2-1 | TRBV27 | . | TRBD2
CATGSDPSSYEQYF | TGTGCCACAGGGTCAGACCCGAGCTCCTACGAGCAGTACTTC | TRBJ2-7 | TRBV10-3 | . | .
CASSYTRAGYTF | TGTGCCAGCAGTTACACGCGGGCTGGCTACACCTTC | TRBJ1-2 | TRBV12-3/TRBV12-4 | few | .
CASSQRDSFRGEKLFF | TGTGCCAGCAGCCAAAGAGACAGCTTTCGAGGTGAAAAACTGTTTTTT | TRBJ1-4 | TRBV3-1/TRBV3-2 | . | .
CATSRARTGGGDTIYF | TGTGCCACCAGCAGAGCAAGGACAGGGGGCGGAGACACCATATATTTT | TRBJ1-3 | TRBV15 | . | TRBD1
CASSPGPFGDGYTF | TGTGCCAGCAGCCCCGGGCCTTTCGGGGATGGCTACACCTTC | TRBJ1-2 | TRBV7-3 | once | .
CASSLEFGSSYNEQFF | TGCGCCAGCAGCTTGGAGTTCGGGAGCTCCTACAATGAGCAGTTCTTC | TRBJ2-1 | TRBV5-1 | . | .
CASSLGGAEQYF | TGCGCCAGCAGCTTGGGCGGAGCCGAGCAGTACTTC | TRBJ2-7 | TRBV5-1 | once | .
CASTRVGTVYEQYF | TGTGCCAGCACACGGGTGGGGACAGTCTACGAGCAGTACTTC | TRBJ2-7 | TRBV5-4 | . | TRBD1
CASSLDRGGGKLFF | TGTGCCAGCAGTCTGGACAGGGGAGGAGGAAAACTGTTTTTT | TRBJ1-4 | TRBV6-6 | . | TRBD1
CASSLEQGNTEAFF | TGTGCCAGCAGCTTAGAACAGGGGAACACTGAAGCTTTCTTT | TRBJ1-1 | TRBV7-9 | . | .
CATSDSMTGSNTEAFF | TGTGCCACCAGTGACTCTATGACAGGGTCGAACACTGAAGCTTTCTTT | TRBJ1-1 | TRBV24-1 | . | TRBD1